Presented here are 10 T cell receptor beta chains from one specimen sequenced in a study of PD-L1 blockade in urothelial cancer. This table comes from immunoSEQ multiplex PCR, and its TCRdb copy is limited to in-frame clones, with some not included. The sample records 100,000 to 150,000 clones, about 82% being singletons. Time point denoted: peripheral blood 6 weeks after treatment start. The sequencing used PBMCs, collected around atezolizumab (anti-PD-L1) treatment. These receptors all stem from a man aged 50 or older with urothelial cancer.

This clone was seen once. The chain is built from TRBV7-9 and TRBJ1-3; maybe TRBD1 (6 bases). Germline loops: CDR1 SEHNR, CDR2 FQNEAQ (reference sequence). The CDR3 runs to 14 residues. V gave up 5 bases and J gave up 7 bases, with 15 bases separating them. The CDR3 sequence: CASSTQGRSNTIYF. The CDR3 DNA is TGTGCCAGCAGCACACAGGGTAGATCTAACACCATATATTTT.

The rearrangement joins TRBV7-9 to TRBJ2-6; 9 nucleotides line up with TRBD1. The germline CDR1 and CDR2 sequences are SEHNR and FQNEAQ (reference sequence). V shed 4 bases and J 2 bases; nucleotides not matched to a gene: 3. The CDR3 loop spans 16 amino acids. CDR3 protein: CASSSTGGAGANVLTF. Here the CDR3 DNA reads TGTGCCAGCAGCTCTACAGGGGGCGCTGGGGCCAACGTCCTGACTTTC.

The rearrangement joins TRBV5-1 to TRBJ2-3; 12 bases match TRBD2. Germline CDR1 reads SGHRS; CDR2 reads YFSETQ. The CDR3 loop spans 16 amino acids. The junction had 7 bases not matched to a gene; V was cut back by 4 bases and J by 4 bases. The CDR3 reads CASSPGLAGYPDTQYF. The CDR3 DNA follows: TGCGCCAGCAGCCCCGGACTAGCGGGATATCCAGATACGCAGTATTTT. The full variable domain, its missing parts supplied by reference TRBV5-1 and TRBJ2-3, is KAGVTQTPRYLIKTRGQQVTLSCSPISGHRSVSWYQQTPGQGLQFLFEYFSETQRNKGNFPGRFSGRQFSNSRSEMNVSTLELGDSALYLCASSPGLAGYPDTQYFGPGTRLTVL.

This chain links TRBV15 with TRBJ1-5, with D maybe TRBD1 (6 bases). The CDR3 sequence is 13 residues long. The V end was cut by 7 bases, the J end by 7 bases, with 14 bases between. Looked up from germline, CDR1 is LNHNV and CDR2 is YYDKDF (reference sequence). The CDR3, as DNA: TGTGCCACCACTGAGGGGGAGGGACAGCCCCAGCATTTT. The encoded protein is CATTEGEGQPQHF.

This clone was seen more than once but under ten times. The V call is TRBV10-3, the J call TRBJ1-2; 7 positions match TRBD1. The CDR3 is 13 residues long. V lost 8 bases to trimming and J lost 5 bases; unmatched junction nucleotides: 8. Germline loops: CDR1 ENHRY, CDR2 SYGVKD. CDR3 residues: CAIGRDSYYGYTF. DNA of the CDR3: TGTGCCATCGGGCGGGACAGCTATTATGGCTACACCTTC.

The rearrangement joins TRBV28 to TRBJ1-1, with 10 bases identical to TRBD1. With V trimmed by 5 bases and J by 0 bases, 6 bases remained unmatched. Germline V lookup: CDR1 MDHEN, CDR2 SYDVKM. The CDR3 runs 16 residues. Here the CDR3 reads CASSLPDRGLNTEAFF. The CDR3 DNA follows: TGTGCCAGCAGTCTCCCGGACAGGGGGTTGAACACTGAAGCTTTCTTT. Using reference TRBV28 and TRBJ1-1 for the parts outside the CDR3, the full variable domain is DVKVTQSSRYLVKRTGEKVFLECVQDMDHENMFWYRQDPGLGLRLIYFSYDVKMKEKGDIPEGYSVSREKKERFSLILESASTNQTSMYLCASSLPDRGLNTEAFFGQGTRLTVV.

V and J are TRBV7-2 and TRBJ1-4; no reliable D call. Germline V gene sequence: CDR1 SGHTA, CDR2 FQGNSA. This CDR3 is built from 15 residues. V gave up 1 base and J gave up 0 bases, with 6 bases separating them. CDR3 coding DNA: TGTGCCAGCAGCTTAGACGGGGCAACTAATGAAAAACTGTTTTTT. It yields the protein CASSLDGATNEKLFF.

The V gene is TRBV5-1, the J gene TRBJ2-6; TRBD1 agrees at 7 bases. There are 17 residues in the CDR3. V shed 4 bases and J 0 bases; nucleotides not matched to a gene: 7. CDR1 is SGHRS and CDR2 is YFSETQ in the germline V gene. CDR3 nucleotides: TGCGCCAGCAGCCCATGGACAGGTAACTCTGGGGCCAACGTCCTGACTTTC. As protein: CASSPWTGNSGANVLTF.

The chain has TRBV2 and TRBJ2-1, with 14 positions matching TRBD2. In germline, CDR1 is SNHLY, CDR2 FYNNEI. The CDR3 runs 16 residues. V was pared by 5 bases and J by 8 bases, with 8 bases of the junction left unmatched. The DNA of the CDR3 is TGTGCCAGCAGTCGCTCCGGGACTAGCGGGAGTTATGAGCAGTTCTTC. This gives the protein CASSRSGTSGSYEQFF.

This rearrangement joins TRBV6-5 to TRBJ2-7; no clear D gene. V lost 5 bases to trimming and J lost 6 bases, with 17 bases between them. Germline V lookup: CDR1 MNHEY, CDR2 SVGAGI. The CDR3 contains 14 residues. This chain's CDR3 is CASSGAAMLSEQYF. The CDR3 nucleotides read TGTGCCAGCAGTGGAGCCGCGATGCTAAGCGAGCAGTACTTC.